The 19 T cell receptor beta chains presented below share a single source sample, sequenced in a study of shared T cell receptors in the human thymus. Repertoires were generated with immunoSEQ multiplex PCR, while TCRdb's copy carries only in-frame clones and drops some. The sample shows hundreds of thousands of clones, over 90% of them seen only once. The sequenced material came from thymocytes. These receptors were obtained from a human donor.

This clone is a singleton in its sample. The CDR3 coding sequence is TGTGCCAGCAGCCAAGATTCGGGGGAGAGCCAAGAGACCCAGTACTTC. This encodes CASSQDSGESQETQYF. The chain has TRBV14 and TRBJ2-5; possible D gene TRBD2, 6 bases. There are 16 residues in the CDR3. V lost 0 bases and J lost 1, with 12 bases in between. Looked up from germline, CDR1 is SGHDN and CDR2 is FVKESK. Variable domain in full (rest from reference TRBV14 and TRBJ2-5): EAGVTQFPSHSVIEKGQTVTLRCDPISGHDNLYWYRRVMGKEIKFLLHFVKESKQDESGMPNNRFLAERTGGTYSTLKVQPAELEDSGVYFCASSQDSGESQETQYFGPGTRLLVL.

This clone was seen a single time. The V and J genes are TRBV7-3 and TRBJ2-7; 7 bases are a match to TRBD1. The CDR3 is made up of 15 amino acids. From germline, CDR1 is SGHTA and CDR2 FQGTGA. V shed 5 bases, J shed 3 bases, and the junction held 10 bases outside the gene matches. The CDR3, as DNA: TGTGCCAGCAGCCTTCACGGGACAGTGGACTACGAGCAGTACTTC. The encoded protein is CASSLHGTVDYEQYF.

This clone was found once. The chain links TRBV9 to TRBJ1-2; D ambiguous. The CDR3 runs 12 residues. Germline CDR1 and CDR2: SGDLS and YYNGEE. Trimming removed 5 bases at V and 7 bases at J, with 12 bases between. CDR3 loop: CASRQIEGGYTF. CDR3 nucleotides: TGTGCCAGCAGACAAATCGAGGGTGGCTACACCTTC.

The gene calls are TRBV5-5 and TRBJ2-1; 8 nucleotides line up with TRBD2. Germline-derived CDR1 and CDR2 are SGHKS and YYEKEE (reference sequence). The V and J ends lost 0 bases and 6 bases, in that order; junction bases with no gene match: 5. The CDR3 covers 15 residues. DNA of the CDR3: TGTGCCAGCAGCTTGGTGGGACTAGGGTCCAATGAGCAGTTCTTC. Its translation is CASSLVGLGSNEQFF.

The chain recombines TRBV28 with TRBJ1-5, with D unresolved. The germline V gene encodes CDR1 MDHEN and CDR2 SYDVKM. CDR3 length: 12 residues. V was pared by 6 bases and J by 5 bases, with 8 bases between. The CDR3 spells CASRLSDQPQHF. In nucleotides, the CDR3 is TGTGCCAGCAGACTATCCGATCAGCCCCAGCATTTT.

The chain joins TRBV21-1 to TRBJ1-1. TRBV21-1 counts as a pseudogene. The CDR3 is 13 residues long. The chain's CDR3 is CASATKEGTEAFF. The CDR3 region has the DNA TGTGCCAGCGCCACTAAAGAGGGCACTGAAGCTTTCTTT.

V is TRBV30 and J is TRBJ1-5, with unresolved D. With 0 bases removed from V and 0 bases from J, the gap between germline ends came to 9 bases. The germline V gene has CDR1 GTSNPN and CDR2 SVGIG (reference sequence). CDR3 length: 15 residues. The CDR3 sequence is CAWSVSGHSNQPQHF. The CDR3 DNA reads as TGTGCCTGGAGTGTAAGCGGGCATAGCAATCAGCCCCAGCATTTT.

The chain couples TRBV10-3 to TRBJ1-1; 11 bases line up with TRBD1. V lost 4 bases, J lost 1 base, and 5 bases stayed unmatched. The CDR3 contains 16 residues. Germline CDR1 ENHRY, CDR2 SYGVKD. In DNA, the CDR3 is TGTGCCATCAGTGTGAGGGGACAGGGGGAGAACACTGAAGCTTTCTTT. It is translated as CAISVRGQGENTEAFF.

The V and J genes are TRBV30 and TRBJ1-2; 9 nucleotides match TRBD1. Germline V gives CDR1 GTSNPN, CDR2 SVGIG (reference sequence). The CDR3 has 13 amino acids. The ends lost 3 bases at V and 7 bases at J; junction bases unmatched: 6. The DNA for the CDR3 is TGTGCCTGGAGCGCTGGACAGGGGTTTGGCTACACCTTC. Translating it yields CAWSAGQGFGYTF.

The chain couples TRBV15 to TRBJ2-3, with TRBD1 as a possible D gene (8 bases). CDR1 is LNHNV and CDR2 is YYDKDF in the germline V gene (reference sequence). CDR3 length: 15 amino acids. V was shortened by 3 bases and J by 4 bases, with 14 bases between the two germline ends. The CDR3 loop reads CATSSNRGGADTQYF. The CDR3 DNA reads as TGTGCCACCAGCAGCAACAGGGGGGGGGCAGATACGCAGTATTTT.

V and J are TRBV7-9 and TRBJ1-5, with D tentatively TRBD1 (6 bases). The CDR3 length is 15 residues. The germline V gene has CDR1 SEHNR and CDR2 FQNEAQ (reference sequence). V gave up 5 bases and J gave up 7 bases, with 18 bases separating them. Here the CDR3 reads CASSPGVEGGQPQHF. CDR3 coding DNA: TGTGCCAGCAGCCCCGGGGTCGAGGGGGGACAGCCCCAGCATTTT.

The chain is built from TRBV27 and TRBJ2-7; 8 bases align to TRBD2. CDR1 is MNHEY and CDR2 is SMNVEV in the germline V gene (reference sequence). CDR3 length: 14 residues. V lost 5 bases and J lost 3; bases outside the gene matches: 6. CDR3: CASSLQRENYEQYF. Here the CDR3 DNA reads TGTGCCAGCAGTCTCCAGCGGGAGAACTACGAGCAGTACTTC.

The J gene is TRBJ2-4, the V gene TRBV14; D is unresolved. Germline assignment: CDR1 SGHDN and CDR2 FVKESK. The germline V and J ends were trimmed by 6 bases and 3 bases, with 21 bases remaining between them. The CDR3 loop spans 17 amino acids. This CDR3 is CASSPINRGSGKNIQYF. The CDR3 coding sequence is TGTGCCAGCAGTCCAATCAACCGTGGTTCGGGCAAAAACATTCAGTACTTC.

The chain links TRBV7-5 to TRBJ2-1. TRBV7-5 is termed a pseudogene. The CDR3 has 15 amino acids. The CDR3 is CARSLARPRANEQFF. CDR3 DNA sequence: TGTGCCAGAAGCTTAGCTAGGCCCCGGGCGAATGAGCAGTTCTTC.

The chain employs TRBV5-6 and TRBJ2-1; 7 bases map to TRBD2. CDR1 SGHDT and CDR2 YYEEEE come from the germline V gene. This CDR3 region has 15 residues. The junction had 6 bases not matched to a gene; V was cut back by 5 bases and J by 1 base. This CDR3 is CASRWREHSYNEQFF. CDR3 sequence (DNA): TGTGCCAGCAGATGGCGGGAGCATTCCTACAATGAGCAGTTCTTC.

The CDR3 loop reads CASSLVFGGRTNQPQHF. The CDR3 region has the DNA TGTGCCAGCAGCTTAGTTTTCGGGGGGCGGACTAATCAGCCCCAGCATTTT. The chain combines TRBV7-2 with TRBJ1-5, with D possibly being TRBD1 (6 bases). V lost 1 base, J lost 4 bases, and 17 bases lay in between. Looked up from germline, CDR1 is SGHTA and CDR2 is FQGNSA. There are 17 residues in the CDR3.

CDR3 coding DNA: TGTGCCAGCAGTCGACGTAATGGGGACATTAATGAAAAACTGTTTTTT. This translates into CASSRRNGDINEKLFF. V is TRBV25-1 and J is TRBJ1-4; D is possibly TRBD1 (6 bases). V dropped 5 bases and J dropped 4 bases, with 17 bases sitting between them. This CDR3 is 16 amino acids long. CDR1 and CDR2 (germline): MGHDK, SYGVNS.

This sequence joins TRBV27 and TRBJ2-7, with TRBD1 matching 9 bases. The CDR3 consists of 16 residues. Germline CDR1 reads MNHEY; CDR2 reads SMNVEV (reference sequence). V lost 0 bases to trimming and J lost 6 bases; unmatched junction nucleotides: 9. CDR3 sequence (DNA): TGTGCCAGCAGTTTATCCATCCGGGACAGGGTGGCCGAGCAGTACTTC. It codes for CASSLSIRDRVAEQYF.

This clone was observed a few times. This chain joins TRBV9 and TRBJ1-1; 7 bases match TRBD1. This CDR3 has 15 residues. V lost 0 bases to trimming and J lost 0 bases; unmatched junction nucleotides: 2. Germline assignment: CDR1 SGDLS and CDR2 YYNGEE. The CDR3 DNA follows: TGTGCCAGCAGCGTAGTGGGACAGATGAACACTGAAGCTTTCTTT. It is translated as CASSVVGQMNTEAFF.